Listed below are T cell receptor beta chains from one sample, sequenced in a study of blood T cell repertoires in COVID-19. The data were produced by immunoSEQ multiplex PCR, yet TCRdb's version contains in-frame clones alone and is incomplete. The sample contains hundreds of thousands of clones, 83% of which appear only once. Sequencing was performed on PBMCs or T cells enriched from blood (not recorded which). The receptors were sampled from a woman in her 40s who had been exposed to COVID-19. CDR3s leave out the opening cysteine and the closing phenylalanine or tryptophan. Rows give clone size only sometimes, using once, few, many, or a class for an expanded clone.

V gene: TRBV1
clone size: -
CDR3 protein: TSSASATNEKLF

V gene: TRBV15
clone size: -
CDR3 protein: ATSRQGQETQY

V gene: TRBV6-1
clone size: -
CDR3 protein: ASSDTDNYGYT

V gene: TRBV20-1
clone size: -
CDR3 protein: SASPGGGTDTQY

V gene: TRBV12-5
clone size: -
CDR3 protein: ASGLSRYRGRGTEAF

V gene: TRBV7-6
clone size: -
CDR3 protein: ASSLQIDTNTGELF

V gene: TRBV6-5
clone size: once
CDR3 protein: ASSYRGTKGPHGYT

V gene: TRBV7-3
clone size: -
CDR3 protein: ASSLLKRGVYNEQF

V gene: TRBV5-4
clone size: -
CDR3 protein: ASSLRNRGGNEQY

V gene: TRBV15
clone size: -
CDR3 protein: ATSSSGQGINQPQH

V gene: TRBV10-3
clone size: -
CDR3 protein: AIRGTDNQPQH

V gene: TRBV27
clone size: -
CDR3 protein: ASSLSPRTGRDEQY